These T cell receptor beta chains were read from a single sample in a study of metastatic and nonmetastatic thyroid tumors. Through MiXCR, TCRdb re-clonotyped the PCR reads. The sample shows about 15,000 clones, about 4% of them seen only once. The sequenced sample consisted of tumor tissue. Source of these receptors: a female donor with papillary thyroid cancer or a benign thyroid nodule (not recorded which). Some clones in this sample may be carry-over from other donors' samples. CDR3s include the opening cysteine and the closing phenylalanine or tryptophan. The D gene is left open where the match is weak. Not every row has a clone size; where given, it reads once, few, many or a size class.

size: -
J: TRBJ1-2
V: TRBV7-9
D: -
DNA: TGTGCCAGCAACTTCCAAGTCAACTATGGCTACACCTTC
CDR3: CASNFQVNYGYTF

size: -
J: TRBJ2-1
V: TRBV7-7
D: -
DNA: TGTGCTAGCAACTTGGGTCTAGAGCATGAGCAGTTCTTC
CDR3: CASNLGLEHEQFF

size: many
J: TRBJ1-2
V: TRBV6-1
D: -
DNA: TGTGCCAGCAGGGTGGGCGCGGGGTATGGCTACACCTTC
CDR3: CASRVGAGYGYTF

size: few
J: TRBJ2-7
V: TRBV6-2/TRBV6-3
D: TRBD2
DNA: TGTGCCAGCAGTGTCAGCGGGAGAGTCCACGAGCAGTACTTC
CDR3: CASSVSGRVHEQYF

size: many
J: TRBJ1-1
V: TRBV24-1
D: -
DNA: TGTGCCACCAGTGATCGAACAGGGTTTGAAGCTTTCTTT
CDR3: CATSDRTGFEAFF

size: few
J: TRBJ2-7
V: TRBV19
D: TRBD2
DNA: TGTGCCAGTAGCTTTGGACTAGCTACCTACGAGCAGTACTTC
CDR3: CASSFGLATYEQYF

size: few
J: TRBJ1-6
V: TRBV11-2
D: TRBD1
DNA: TGTGCCAGCAGCCCACAGACAGGGAGGGGTTCACCCCTCCACTTT
CDR3: CASSPQTGRGSPLHF

size: -
J: TRBJ2-2
V: TRBV6-4
D: -
DNA: TGTGCCAGCAGCCTGGGATGGGCCGGGGAGCTGTTTTTT
CDR3: CASSLGWAGELFF

size: -
J: TRBJ1-1
V: TRBV12-3/TRBV12-4
D: TRBD1
DNA: TGTGCCAGCAGCCCAACAGGGGACCGGGTTAACACTGAAGCTTTCTTT
CDR3: CASSPTGDRVNTEAFF

size: -
J: TRBJ2-1
V: TRBV7-3
D: -
DNA: TGTGCCAGCAGCTTAATCGATTACAATGAGCAGTTCTTC
CDR3: CASSLIDYNEQFF

size: few
J: TRBJ2-1
V: TRBV20-1
D: TRBD2
DNA: TGCAGTGCCGACGGGACTAGGGAGGGTTTGAACAATGAGCAGTTCTTC
CDR3: CSADGTREGLNNEQFF

size: few
J: TRBJ2-3
V: TRBV6-5
D: TRBD2
DNA: TGTGCCAGCAGTTACTCCGGACTAGCAGCAGATACGCAGTATTTT
CDR3: CASSYSGLAADTQYF

size: -
J: TRBJ2-7
V: TRBV12-3/TRBV12-4
D: -
DNA: TGTGCCAGTCTGTACCAGGGGGGGTCCTACGAGCAGTACTTC
CDR3: CASLYQGGSYEQYF

size: -
J: TRBJ2-1
V: TRBV10-1
D: TRBD2
DNA: TGCTCCAGCAGTGCGGGGGGCTCGGGGAATGAGCAGTTCTTC
CDR3: CSSSAGGSGNEQFF

size: -
J: TRBJ2-1
V: TRBV20-1
D: -
DNA: TGCAGTGCGGATACCCCGGGCAGTCACAATGAGCAGTTCTTC
CDR3: CSADTPGSHNEQFF

size: medium-sized
J: TRBJ2-7
V: TRBV11-1
D: TRBD2
DNA: TGTGCCAGCAGCCCGATAAGCGGGAGCTCCTACGAGCAGTACTTC
CDR3: CASSPISGSSYEQYF

size: -
J: TRBJ2-1
V: TRBV24-1
D: -
DNA: TGTGCCACCAGTGATGGGGGGTATAATGAGCAGTTCTTC
CDR3: CATSDGGYNEQFF

size: -
J: TRBJ2-3
V: TRBV15
D: TRBD2
DNA: TGTGCCACAACAAGGCTAGCGGACACAGATACGCAGTATTTT
CDR3: CATTRLADTDTQYF

size: -
J: TRBJ2-3
V: TRBV2
D: -
DNA: TGTGCCAGCAGTGACGACCGGGGCACAGATACGCAGTATTTT
CDR3: CASSDDRGTDTQYF

size: -
J: TRBJ1-4
V: TRBV3-1
D: -
DNA: TGTGCCAGCAGCCAATTCAGGGTAGATGAAAAACTGTTTTTT
CDR3: CASSQFRVDEKLFF

size: many
J: TRBJ2-1
V: TRBV7-8
D: -
DNA: TGTGCCAGCAGCATAAGGGACTCCGACAATGAGCAGTTCTTC
CDR3: CASSIRDSDNEQFF

size: few
J: TRBJ2-7
V: TRBV11-2
D: -
DNA: TGTGCCAGCATCAAGGACAGAGCGGGGACCTACGAGCAGTACTTC
CDR3: CASIKDRAGTYEQYF

size: few
J: TRBJ2-1
V: TRBV6-1
D: TRBD2
DNA: TGTGCCAGCAGTGAACAGACTAGCGGCTACAATGAGCAGTTCTTC
CDR3: CASSEQTSGYNEQFF

size: large
J: TRBJ2-2
V: TRBV7-3
D: -
DNA: TGTGCCAGCAGCTTGAGGACTCATGGGGCCGGGGAGCTGTTTTTT
CDR3: CASSLRTHGAGELFF

size: medium-sized
J: TRBJ2-3
V: TRBV11-3
D: -
DNA: TGTGCCAGCAGCTTAGGGCGGGACGGAATGACGGCAGATACGCAGTATTTT
CDR3: CASSLGRDGMTADTQYF

size: few
J: TRBJ2-1
V: TRBV10-3
D: -
DNA: TGTGCCATCAGTGATAGGGACTCCTACAATGAGCAGTTCTTC
CDR3: CAISDRDSYNEQFF

size: -
J: TRBJ2-6
V: TRBV4-2
D: -
DNA: TGTGCCAGCAGCCAAACCCCTAGGGGGGCAACTCAGGTAGGGGCCAACGTCCTGACTTTC
CDR3: CASSQTPRGATQVGANVLTF

size: few
J: TRBJ1-2
V: TRBV27
D: -
DNA: TGTGCCAGCAGTTTATCGACCCCTCTATATGGCTACACCTTC
CDR3: CASSLSTPLYGYTF

size: many
J: TRBJ1-5
V: TRBV6-2/TRBV6-3
D: TRBD1
DNA: TGTGCCAGCAGTCACCAAATCGACAGGGGAGGACAGCCCCAGCATTTT
CDR3: CASSHQIDRGGQPQHF

size: -
J: TRBJ2-7
V: TRBV6-1
D: -
DNA: TGTGCCAGCGAGGAGGGCGGCAAGGACACCGACGATCAGTACTTC
CDR3: CASEEGGKDTDDQYF

size: few
J: TRBJ1-2
V: TRBV24-1
D: -
DNA: TGTGCCACCAGTGACCCCATGGGTAACTATGGCTACACCTTC
CDR3: CATSDPMGNYGYTF

size: -
J: TRBJ1-2
V: TRBV6-2/TRBV6-3
D: -
DNA: TGTGCCAGCAGGTCTAGGGACTATGGCTACACCTTC
CDR3: CASRSRDYGYTF

size: few
J: TRBJ2-7
V: TRBV6-2/TRBV6-3
D: -
DNA: TGTGCCAGCAGTTACGGAGTCTACGAGCAGTACTTC
CDR3: CASSYGVYEQYF

size: few
J: TRBJ2-2
V: TRBV24-1
D: TRBD2
DNA: TGTGCCACCAGTGATTTGCGAGCGGGAACCGGGGAGCTGTTTTTT
CDR3: CATSDLRAGTGELFF

size: few
J: TRBJ2-7
V: TRBV20-1
D: TRBD2
DNA: TGCAGTGCTAGATTAAAGGGACTAGCGGGATACACCTACGAGCAGTACTTC
CDR3: CSARLKGLAGYTYEQYF

size: few
J: TRBJ2-7
V: TRBV6-1
D: -
DNA: TGTGCCAGCAGCCCTCGGGGCCATTCCTACGAGCAGTACTTC
CDR3: CASSPRGHSYEQYF

size: medium-sized
J: TRBJ1-6
V: TRBV2
D: -
DNA: TGTGCCAGCATGGAGTTCGAGCCAGATAATTCACCCCTCCACTTT
CDR3: CASMEFEPDNSPLHF

size: few
J: TRBJ2-1
V: TRBV7-3
D: -
DNA: TGTGCCAGCAGCTCCGGACTTAGGGACGATGAGCAGTTCTTC
CDR3: CASSSGLRDDEQFF

size: few
J: TRBJ2-3
V: TRBV6-4
D: TRBD2
DNA: TGTGCCAGCAGTGACTCTAGCGGGGCAGATACGCAGTATTTT
CDR3: CASSDSSGADTQYF

size: -
J: TRBJ1-1
V: TRBV15
D: TRBD1
DNA: TGTGCCACCAGCAGCGGGACAGCCGCCGAAGCTTTCTTT
CDR3: CATSSGTAAEAFF

size: -
J: TRBJ2-7
V: TRBV7-9
D: -
DNA: TGTGCCAGCAGCCCCCCCAGTGGGACGATCTACGAGCAGTACTTC
CDR3: CASSPPSGTIYEQYF

size: medium-sized
J: TRBJ2-3
V: TRBV28
D: -
DNA: TGTGCCAGCAGTCGGGACACTGTGCACACAGATACGCAGTATTTT
CDR3: CASSRDTVHTDTQYF

size: few
J: TRBJ2-2
V: TRBV6-5
D: -
DNA: TGTGCCAGCAGTTACTCCCGGGACAACACCGGGGAGCTGTTTTTT
CDR3: CASSYSRDNTGELFF

size: many
J: TRBJ2-3
V: TRBV10-1
D: -
DNA: TGCGCCAGCAGTGAGTCGCGGGCCCCGTCAGATACGCAGTATTTT
CDR3: CASSESRAPSDTQYF

size: medium-sized
J: TRBJ1-5
V: TRBV6-1
D: -
DNA: TGTGCCAGCATCGCTAGACGGGATAGCAATCAGCCCCAGCATTTT
CDR3: CASIARRDSNQPQHF

size: many
J: TRBJ2-7
V: TRBV5-4
D: -
DNA: TGTGCCAGCAGCTTGGTTCCACTCTCCTACGAGCAGTACTTC
CDR3: CASSLVPLSYEQYF

size: few
J: TRBJ1-1
V: TRBV4-1
D: TRBD1
DNA: TGCGCCAGCAGCCACTGGACAGGCGACACTGAAGCTTTCTTT
CDR3: CASSHWTGDTEAFF

size: medium-sized
J: TRBJ2-3
V: TRBV2
D: TRBD1
DNA: TGTGCCAGCGGGTTCACAGGGGGCGGCACAGATACGCAGTATTTT
CDR3: CASGFTGGGTDTQYF

size: few
J: TRBJ1-1
V: TRBV6-2/TRBV6-3
D: TRBD1
DNA: TGTGCCAGCAGCCGGGACAGGGCTAACACTGAAGCTTTCTTT
CDR3: CASSRDRANTEAFF

size: -
J: TRBJ2-3
V: TRBV7-2
D: -
DNA: TGTGCCAGCAGCCCTCAGGGGGATACGCAGTATTTT
CDR3: CASSPQGDTQYF

size: -
J: TRBJ2-2
V: TRBV7-9
D: TRBD1
DNA: TGTGCCAGCAGCTTTAGACAGGGTATCACCACCGGGGAGCTGTTTTTT
CDR3: CASSFRQGITTGELFF

size: medium-sized
J: TRBJ2-1
V: TRBV2
D: -
DNA: TGTGCCAGCAGTGAAGGGCGGATAGCGCCGGCTGAGCAGTTCTTC
CDR3: CASSEGRIAPAEQFF

size: many
J: TRBJ2-2
V: TRBV6-4
D: TRBD2
DNA: TGTGCCAGCAGTAGCGGGAGCACCGGGGAGCTGTTTTTT
CDR3: CASSSGSTGELFF

size: -
J: TRBJ2-1
V: TRBV20-1
D: TRBD1
DNA: TGCAGTGCTACCCGGGGACAGGGGTCCTACAATGAGCAGTTCTTC
CDR3: CSATRGQGSYNEQFF